The 18 T cell receptor beta chains in this list originate from one sample, sequenced in a study of neurological immune-mediated disorders. TCRdb re-derived calls from the 5' RACE reads in MiXCR, one entry per CDR3 protein. Altogether around 46,000 distinct CDR3 sequences are present, about 23% being singletons, with the ten largest covering more than 20%. Sequencing was carried out using PBMCs. The receptors come from an older woman in good health.

The CDR3 sequence: CATSDSGVGTGELFF. The CDR3 region has the DNA TGTGCCACCAGTGATTCAGGGGTCGGCACCGGGGAGCTGTTTTTT. The chain uses TRBV24-1 and TRBJ2-2, with D possibly TRBD1 on 6 matching bases. V lost 2 bases to trimming and J lost 4 bases, with 10 bases between them. Germline CDR1 reads KGHDR; CDR2 reads SFDVKD. The CDR3 is 15 amino acids.

This clonotype was detected ten times or more. This chain links TRBV5-1 with TRBJ1-1; 8 bases align to TRBD1. This CDR3 has 13 residues. V was clipped by 4 bases and J by 4 bases; unmatched bases: 3. Germline CDR1 reads SGHRS; CDR2 reads YFSETQ. The CDR3 loop reads CASSSGQGTEAFF. The CDR3 bases are TGCGCCAGCAGCAGCGGACAGGGCACTGAAGCTTTCTTT. Variable domain in full (rest from reference TRBV5-1 and TRBJ1-1): KAGVTQTPRYLIKTRGQQVTLSCSPISGHRSVSWYQQTPGQGLQFLFEYFSETQRNKGNFPGRFSGRQFSNSRSEMNVSTLELGDSALYLCASSSGQGTEAFFGQGTRLTVV.

The table lists this clonotype with many counts. The chain carries TRBV5-1 and TRBJ2-1, with TRBD1 matching over 8 bases. The CDR3 runs 15 residues. CDR1 SGHRS and CDR2 YFSETQ come from the germline V gene. V shed 2 bases and J 2 bases; nucleotides not matched to a gene: 3. The CDR3 spells CASSFLTGAYNEQFF. CDR3 bases: TGCGCCAGCAGCTTCTTGACAGGGGCCTACAATGAGCAGTTCTTC.

This clonotype appeared a few times. This chain connects TRBV6-1 to TRBJ2-6; D call uncertain. V lost 4 bases and J lost 2, with 3 bases in between. The CDR3 contains 13 residues. CDR1 MNHNS and CDR2 SASEGT come from the germline V gene. CDR3: CASSATGANVLTF. CDR3 coding DNA: TGTGCCAGCAGTGCAACTGGGGCCAACGTCCTGACTTTC.

As regards this clonotype: A read error may account for a junction end that differs from germline. V is TRBV6-1 and J is TRBJ1-2, with 7 positions matching TRBD1. Germline CDR1 MNHNS, CDR2 SASEGT. The CDR3 contains 17 residues. CDR3 sequence reads: CDSSEDWNRGRLYGYTF. CDR3 bases: TGTGACAGCAGTGAAGATTGGAATAGGGGGCGCCTCTATGGCTACACCTTC.

This clonotype was recorded many times. This chain links TRBV20-1 with TRBJ2-7; possibly TRBD2 for D (6 bases). CDR1 is DFQATT, CDR2 SNEGSKA, per germline (reference sequence). Trimming took off 0 bases at V and 0 bases at J, with 12 bases between the two ends. The CDR3 is made up of 15 amino acids. As DNA, the CDR3 is TGCAGTGCTAGAGAGGGTAGCGGCCCCTCCTACGAGCAGTACTTC. As protein: CSAREGSGPSYEQYF.

Ten or more counts support this clonotype. J is TRBJ1-2 and V is TRBV20-1; TRBD1 aligns across 9 bases. Germline assignment: CDR1 DFQATT and CDR2 SNEGSKA (reference sequence). This CDR3 is built from 14 residues. The J segment lost 6 bases and the V segment lost 2 bases, leaving 7 bases of the junction unmatched. The CDR3 nucleotides read TGCAGTGCTAGACTTAGGACAGGGGAGAATGGCTACACCTTC. It specifies CSARLRTGENGYTF.

This chain connects TRBV7-9 to TRBJ2-3; TRBD1 agrees at 7 bases. The trim removed 5 bases at V and 4 bases at J, leaving 6 bases unmatched. The CDR3 consists of 14 residues. The V gene's germline CDR1 is SEHNR and CDR2 FQNEAQ (reference sequence). For the CDR3, the DNA is TGTGCCAGCAGCATTAGACAGGGCCCAGATACGCAGTATTTT. Its translation is CASSIRQGPDTQYF.

This clonotype was counted at least ten times. This chain connects TRBV7-2 to TRBJ1-6; D is undetermined. CDR1 SGHTA and CDR2 FQGNSA come from the germline V gene. The V end was cut by 5 bases, the J end by 2 bases, with 10 bases between. This CDR3 comprises 15 residues. CDR3 in DNA: TGTGCCAGCAGCGGAGTGTCACCCTATAATTCACCCCTCCACTTT. Protein sequence: CASSGVSPYNSPLHF.

The gene calls are TRBV10-3 and TRBJ1-3, with no clear D. CDR1 and CDR2 (germline): ENHRY, SYGVKD. The CDR3 runs 15 residues. The V end lost 5 bases, the J end lost 4 bases, and 15 bases lay between the germline ends. The DNA for the CDR3 is TGTGCCATCAGTTCGGCCGGAGGACCAGGAAACACCATATATTTT. It is translated as CAISSAGGPGNTIYF.

The V gene is TRBV7-2, the J gene TRBJ2-1; 8 nucleotides align to TRBD2. The CDR3 sequence is 16 residues long. In germline, CDR1 is SGHTA, CDR2 FQGNSA. Trimming cost V 3 bases and J 2 bases; bases outside gene matches: 6. CDR3 in DNA: TGTGCCAGCAGCTTTACTAACGGGGGGGCCTACAATGAGCAGTTCTTC. It is translated as CASSFTNGGAYNEQFF.

The table lists this clonotype with many counts. The V gene is TRBV7-2, the J gene TRBJ2-7; 7 nucleotides agree with TRBD1. This CDR3 contains 15 residues. The junction had 7 bases not matched to a gene; V was cut back by 5 bases and J by 0 bases. Germline V lookup: CDR1 SGHTA, CDR2 FQGNSA. In DNA form, the CDR3 reads TGTGCCAGCAGCCAAGACAGGGTTGTCTCCTACGAGCAGTACTTC. This codes for CASSQDRVVSYEQYF.

This chain links TRBV5-1 with TRBJ1-1, with 9 nucleotides matching TRBD1. V lost 3 bases, J lost 1 base, and 1 base stayed unmatched. The CDR3 covers 14 residues. Germline CDR1 and CDR2: SGHRS and YFSETQ. CDR3 nucleotide sequence: TGCGCCAGCAGCTCGACAGGGGGGAACACTGAAGCTTTCTTT. It codes for CASSSTGGNTEAFF. The entire variable domain, with the rest obtained from reference TRBV5-1 and TRBJ1-1, is as follows: KAGVTQTPRYLIKTRGQQVTLSCSPISGHRSVSWYQQTPGQGLQFLFEYFSETQRNKGNFPGRFSGRQFSNSRSEMNVSTLELGDSALYLCASSSTGGNTEAFFGQGTRLTVV.

The J gene is TRBJ2-3, the V gene TRBV20-1; 7 bases agree with TRBD2. The germline CDR1 and CDR2 sequences are DFQATT and SNEGSKA (reference sequence). The CDR3 length is 20 residues. V trimming: 2 bases; J trimming: 1 base; junction bases outside the gene matches: 21. The CDR3 loop reads CSARSGPPTGASGGTDTQYF. The CDR3 DNA reads as TGCAGTGCTAGATCGGGTCCGCCCACCGGGGCTAGCGGAGGCACAGATACGCAGTATTTT.

This clonotype was counted ten times or more. The gene calls are TRBV6-2 or TRBV6-3 and TRBJ2-3; D remains unclear. Germline V gene sequence: CDR1 MNHEY, CDR2 SVGEGT. V lost 6 bases to trimming and J lost 2 bases, with 6 bases between them. The CDR3 is 12 residues long. Here the CDR3 reads CASSRTTDTQYF. CDR3 bases: TGTGCCAGCAGCAGGACCACAGATACGCAGTATTTT.

The chain links TRBV18 to TRBJ2-7, with D possibly called TRBD1 or TRBD2 (5 bases each). The CDR3 has 15 residues. CDR1 and CDR2 from the germline V gene are KGHSH and LQKENI. The V and J ends lost 3 bases and 7 bases respectively, with 19 bases between them. The CDR3 is CASSPPSQRGREQYF. As DNA, the CDR3 is TGTGCCAGCTCACCCCCTTCGCAGAGGGGTCGTGAGCAGTACTTC. Together with reference TRBV18 and TRBJ2-7, the CDR3 gives the full variable domain: NAGVMQNPRHLVRRRGQEARLRCSPMKGHSHVYWYRQLPEEGLKFMVYLQKENIIDESGMPKERFSAEFPKEGPSILRIQQVVRGDSAAYFCASSPPSQRGREQYFGPGTRLTVT.

This clonotype was found many times. V usage is TRBV5-1 and J usage is TRBJ2-3, with D unclear. This CDR3 is 14 amino acids long. V dropped 6 bases and J dropped 0 bases, with 11 bases sitting between them. Germline CDR1 SGHRS, CDR2 YFSETQ. The chain's CDR3 is CASMVTTSTDTQYF. CDR3 coding DNA: TGCGCCAGCATGGTAACTACTAGCACAGATACGCAGTATTTT.

As for this clonotype: One end of the junction varies from germline; a read error may be responsible. The CDR3 DNA is TGTGCCAGCAGCTTAGGGGGAACCACCCAAGCTTTATTT. Translating it yields CASSLGGTTQALF. The rearrangement uses TRBV7-9 and TRBJ1-1; D is ambiguous. This CDR3 has 13 amino acids. Germline CDR1 is SEHNR and CDR2 is FQNEAQ (reference sequence). The full variable domain, with the rest looked up from reference TRBV7-9 and TRBJ1-1, is DTGVSQNPRHKITKRGQNVTFRCDPISEHNRLYWYRQTLGQGPEFLTYFQNEAQLEKSRLLSDRFSAERPKGSFSTLEIQRTEQGDSAMYLCASSLGGTTQALFGQGTRLTVV.